These 6 T cell receptor beta chains came from one sample sequenced in a study of T-cell reconstitution after alpha-beta-depleted transplantation in children. Unique molecular identifiers were incorporated during preparation of the TCRbeta library. TCRdb ran MiXCR on the PCR reads and lists one entry per CDR3 protein. The data hold a few hundred thousand distinct CDR3 sequences, with 15% to 20% observed a single time. The sample was PBMCs, mostly from graft donor cells, taken 360 days after TCRalphabeta/CD19-depleted stem cell transplant. The source is a boy under two years old who had a stem cell transplant for Wiskott-Aldrich syndrome, so the T cells may come from the graft donor.

This chain links TRBV10-3 with TRBJ2-1, with D perhaps assigned TRBD1 or TRBD2 (6 bases each). This CDR3 spans 13 amino acids. Germline assignment: CDR1 ENHRY and CDR2 SYGVKD. V gave up 10 bases and J gave up 4 bases, with 14 bases separating them. The CDR3 nucleotides are TGTGCCACGGCCCCGGGGGCGTACAATGAGCAGTTCTTC. This codes for CATAPGAYNEQFF.

This clonotype was picked up many times. V usage is TRBV7-9 and J usage is TRBJ2-2; no reliable D call. Germline loops: CDR1 SEHNR, CDR2 FQNEAQ (reference sequence). V lost 5 bases and J 0 bases, leaving 13 bases between the germline ends. This CDR3 has 16 amino acids. CDR3 sequence: CASSPRGTPNTGELFF. Here the CDR3 DNA reads TGTGCCAGCAGCCCCCGCGGTACTCCGAACACCGGGGAGCTGTTTTTT.

The J gene is TRBJ2-3, the V gene TRBV7-2, with D possibly being TRBD1 (6 bases). The ends were cut back, 6 bases at V and 1 base at J, with 8 bases in the middle. Per germline, CDR1 SGHTA and CDR2 FQGNSA. The CDR3 sequence is 13 residues long. CDR3 bases: TGTGCCAGCAGGAAGGGGGGCACAGATACGCAGTATTTT. It encodes CASRKGGTDTQYF.

This clonotype occurred once. The CDR3 bases are TGTGCCAGCGCCCGGCGGGGGATCTCTGGGGCCAACGTCCTGACTTTC. Its protein product is CASARRGISGANVLTF. This chain uses TRBV12-3 or TRBV12-4 with TRBJ2-6, with 7 bases identical to TRBD2. This CDR3 is built from 16 residues. With V trimmed by 8 bases and J by 0 bases, 7 bases remained unmatched.

The chain joins TRBV5-1 to TRBJ2-7; D possibly matches TRBD1 or TRBD2 (6 bases each). The V and J ends lost 5 bases and 5 bases respectively, with 14 bases between them. The CDR3 sequence is 13 residues long. Germline CDR1 and CDR2: SGHRS and YFSETQ. CDR3 DNA sequence: TGCGCCAGCAGTTTTCAGGGGAGGAACGAGCAGTACTTC. Protein sequence: CASSFQGRNEQYF. Full variable domain (rest looked up from reference TRBV5-1 and TRBJ2-7): KAGVTQTPRYLIKTRGQQVTLSCSPISGHRSVSWYQQTPGQGLQFLFEYFSETQRNKGNFPGRFSGRQFSNSRSEMNVSTLELGDSALYLCASSFQGRNEQYFGPGTRLTVT.

This clonotype was seen more than once but under ten times. The chain joins TRBV7-9 to TRBJ2-1; 7 bases are a match to TRBD2. V dropped 3 bases and J dropped 0; count of bases not matched to a gene: 5. The CDR3 has 16 amino acids. Germline V lookup: CDR1 SEHNR, CDR2 FQNEAQ (reference sequence). The DNA for the CDR3 is TGTGCCAGCAGCTTTTCCCGCGGGAGCTCCTACAATGAGCAGTTCTTC. As protein: CASSFSRGSSYNEQFF. Filled out from reference TRBV7-9 and TRBJ2-1, the complete variable domain reads DTGVSQNPRHKITKRGQNVTFRCDPISEHNRLYWYRQTLGQGPEFLTYFQNEAQLEKSRLLSDRFSAERPKGSFSTLEIQRTEQGDSAMYLCASSFSRGSSYNEQFFGPGTRLTVL.